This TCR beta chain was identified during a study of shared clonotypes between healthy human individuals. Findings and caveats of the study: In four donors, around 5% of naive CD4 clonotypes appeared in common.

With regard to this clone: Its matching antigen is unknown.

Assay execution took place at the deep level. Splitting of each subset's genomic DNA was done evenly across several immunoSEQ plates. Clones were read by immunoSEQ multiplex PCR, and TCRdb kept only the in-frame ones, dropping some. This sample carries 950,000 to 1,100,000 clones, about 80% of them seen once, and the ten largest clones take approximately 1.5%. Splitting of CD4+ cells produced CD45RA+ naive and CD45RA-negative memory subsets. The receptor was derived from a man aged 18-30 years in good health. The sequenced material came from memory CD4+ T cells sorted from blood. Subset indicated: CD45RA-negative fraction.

The CDR3 DNA is TGTGCCAGCAACACCGAATTCCCCCAAGAGACCCAGTACTTC. Protein product: CASNTEFPQETQYF. The J gene is TRBJ2-5, the V gene TRBV6-1; D ambiguous. The ends were cut back, 7 bases at V and 1 base at J, with 13 bases in the middle. The CDR3 runs 14 residues. Per the germline V gene, CDR1 is MNHNS and CDR2 is SASEGT.